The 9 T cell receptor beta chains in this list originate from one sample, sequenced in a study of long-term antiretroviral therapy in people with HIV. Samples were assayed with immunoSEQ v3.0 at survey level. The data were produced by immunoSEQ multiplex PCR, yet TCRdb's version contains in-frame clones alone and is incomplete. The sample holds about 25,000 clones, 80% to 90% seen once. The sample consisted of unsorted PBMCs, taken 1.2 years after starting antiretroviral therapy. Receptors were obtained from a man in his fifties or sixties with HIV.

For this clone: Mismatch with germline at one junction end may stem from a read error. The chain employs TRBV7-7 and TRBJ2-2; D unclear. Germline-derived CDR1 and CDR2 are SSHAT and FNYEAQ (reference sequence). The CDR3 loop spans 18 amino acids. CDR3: CASSLSRLTEEDTGELFF. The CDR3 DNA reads TGTGCTAGCAGCTTATCCCGTCTGACGGAAGAGGACACCGGGGAGCTGTTTTTT. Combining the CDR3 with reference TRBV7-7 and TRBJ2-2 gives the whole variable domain GAGVSQSPRYKVTKRGQDVTLRCDPISSHATLYWYQQALGQGPEFLTYFNYEAQPDKSGLPSDRFSAERPEGSISTLTIQRTEQRDSAMYRCASSLSRLTEEDTGELFFGEGSRLTVL.

The CDR3 region has the DNA TGTGCCAGCAGTTTGAGAATGGAGACCCAGTACTTC. Translating it yields CASSLRMETQYF. The V and J genes are TRBV27 and TRBJ2-5, with D hard to call. CDR1 is MNHEY, CDR2 SMNVEV, per germline (reference sequence). The length of the CDR3 is 12 residues. V was shortened by 3 bases and J by 5 bases, with 7 bases between the two germline ends.

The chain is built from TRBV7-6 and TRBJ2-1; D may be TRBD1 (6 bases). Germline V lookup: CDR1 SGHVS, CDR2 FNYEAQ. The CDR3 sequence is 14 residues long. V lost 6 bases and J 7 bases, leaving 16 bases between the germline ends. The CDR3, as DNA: TGTGCCAGCAGTTACAATACAGGGCGGAATGAGCAGTTCTTC. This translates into CASSYNTGRNEQFF. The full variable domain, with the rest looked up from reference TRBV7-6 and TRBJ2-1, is GAGVSQSPRYKVTKRGQDVALRCDPISGHVSLYWYRQALGQGPEFLTYFNYEAQQDKSGLPNDRFSAERPEGSISTLTIQRTEQRDSAMYRCASSYNTGRNEQFFGPGTRLTVL.

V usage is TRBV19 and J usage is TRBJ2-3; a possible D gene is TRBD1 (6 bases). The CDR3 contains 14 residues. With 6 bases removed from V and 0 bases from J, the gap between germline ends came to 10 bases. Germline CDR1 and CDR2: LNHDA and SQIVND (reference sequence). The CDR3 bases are TGTGCCAGTAGGACAGGCCATAGCACAGATACGCAGTATTTT. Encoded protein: CASRTGHSTDTQYF.

CDR3 DNA: TGTGCCAGCAGTGAATGGCAGGGGGCAGGGGTTGGCTACACCTTC. It codes for CASSEWQGAGVGYTF. The chain combines TRBV25-1 with TRBJ1-2, with 8 bases lining up with TRBD1. The CDR3 is 15 amino acids. Trimming removed 1 base from V and 7 bases from J; junction bases left unmatched: 8. Germline lookup yields CDR1 MGHDK and CDR2 SYGVNS.

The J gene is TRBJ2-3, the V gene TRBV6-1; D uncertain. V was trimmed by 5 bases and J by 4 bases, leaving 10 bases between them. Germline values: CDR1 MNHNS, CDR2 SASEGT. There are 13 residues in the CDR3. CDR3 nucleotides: TGTGCCAGCAGTAAAGGGCTAGCAGATACGCAGTATTTT. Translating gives CASSKGLADTQYF.

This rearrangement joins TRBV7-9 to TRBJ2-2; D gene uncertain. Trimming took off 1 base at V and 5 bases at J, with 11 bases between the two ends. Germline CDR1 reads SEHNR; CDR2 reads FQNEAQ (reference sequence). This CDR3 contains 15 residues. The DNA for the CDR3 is TGTGCCAGCAGCTTAGAGATGGTCCTGACCGGGGAGCTGTTTTTT. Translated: CASSLEMVLTGELFF.

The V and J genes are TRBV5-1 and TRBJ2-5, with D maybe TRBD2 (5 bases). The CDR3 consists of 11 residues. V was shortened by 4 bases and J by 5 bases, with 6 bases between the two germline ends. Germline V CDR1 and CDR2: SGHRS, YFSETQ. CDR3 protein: CASSRGETQYF. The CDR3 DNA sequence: TGCGCCAGCAGCAGAGGGGAGACCCAGTACTTC.

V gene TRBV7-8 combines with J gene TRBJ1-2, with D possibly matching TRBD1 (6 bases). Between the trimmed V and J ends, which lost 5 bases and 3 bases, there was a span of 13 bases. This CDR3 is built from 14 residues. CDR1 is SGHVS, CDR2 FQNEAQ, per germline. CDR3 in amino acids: CASSPRDKDYGYTF. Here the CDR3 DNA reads TGTGCCAGCAGCCCCCGGGACAAGGACTATGGCTACACCTTC.